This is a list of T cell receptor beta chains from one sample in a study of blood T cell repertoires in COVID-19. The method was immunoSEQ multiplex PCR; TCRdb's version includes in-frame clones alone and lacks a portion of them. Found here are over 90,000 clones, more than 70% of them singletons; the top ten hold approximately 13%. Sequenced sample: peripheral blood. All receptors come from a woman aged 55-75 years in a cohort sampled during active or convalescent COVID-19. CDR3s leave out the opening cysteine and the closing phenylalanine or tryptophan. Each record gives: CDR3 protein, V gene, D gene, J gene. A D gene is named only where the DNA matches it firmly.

ASSGRIGTNYGYT | TRBV6-5 | . | TRBJ1-2
ASSLEGTTYNEQF | TRBV5-1 | TRBD2 | TRBJ2-1
ASSTLQLTGGSYEQY | TRBV19 | TRBD1 | TRBJ2-7
ASSQAPRVQPQH | TRBV3-1/TRBV3-2 | . | TRBJ1-5
ASSFGVAVQETQY | TRBV5-4 | . | TRBJ2-5
ASRPHREGREPQH | TRBV12-2 | . | TRBJ1-5
ASSTTGVINQPQH | TRBV6-6 | . | TRBJ1-5
ASSQTGGRTDTQY | TRBV18 | TRBD1 | TRBJ2-3
ASRKLETIAGELF | TRBV10-2 | . | TRBJ2-2
ASSESGRTLYGYT | TRBV25-1 | . | TRBJ1-2
ASRGDRGLGEAF | TRBV5-1 | TRBD1 | TRBJ1-1
ASSYSPGGGYGYT | TRBV6-5 | . | TRBJ1-2
ASRAGDRNSPLH | TRBV5-4 | . | TRBJ1-6